The count of the clone carrying this T cell receptor beta chain is one. What it recognizes is unknown. These data come from a study of T cell responses to AZD1222 COVID-19 vaccine. The germline V gene has CDR1 MDHEN and CDR2 SYDVKM. The CDR3 loop spans 13 amino acids. V dropped 5 bases and J dropped 2 bases, with 9 bases sitting between them. Measured with immunoSEQ multiplex PCR; TCRdb has only the in-frame clones, and not every one. The table includes approximately 77,000 clones, approximately 92% detected once. General study results and limits: Spike-specific TCR depth and breadth grew after two AZD1222 doses. Spike regions recognized by vaccine-associated CD4 TCRs spanned the protein, led by 160-218 and 743-854.

The sample was peripheral blood, taken 28 days after the second AZD1222 dose. This clonotype originated in an adult who received the AZD1222 COVID-19 vaccine. The chain joins TRBV28 to TRBJ1-2; D is ambiguous. The CDR3 spells CASSGSGNYGYTF. CDR3 in DNA: TGTGCCAGCAGTGGCAGCGGGAACTATGGCTACACCTTC.